Listed below are T cell receptor beta chains from one sample, sequenced in a study of blood T cell repertoires in COVID-19. Sequenced by immunoSEQ multiplex PCR; TCRdb stores in-frame clones only, minus some. The sample includes about 55,000 clones, around 83% of them seen just once. Sequences were obtained from peripheral blood. The receptors stem from a woman between 55 and 75 years old with acute or convalescent COVID-19. Each CDR3 is given with its conserved first and last residue. A D gene is named only where the DNA matches it firmly. The size of a clone is reported for some rows only, either as once, few or many, or as a class for expanded clones.

D	length	V	size	J	DNA	CDR3
TRBD1	15	TRBV6-5	once	TRBJ1-1	TGTGCCAGCAGGGGACAGGGGGCGGGAGACACTGAAGCTTTCTTT	CASRGQGAGDTEAFF
TRBD1	14	TRBV6-9	-	TRBJ1-4	TGTGCCAGCAGTTACCGGGACAGTAATGAAAAACTGTTTTTT	CASSYRDSNEKLFF
TRBD2	17	TRBV27	-	TRBJ2-1	TGTGCCAGCAGACAAAGGAATGGCGGGGGGGCACGCAATGAGCAGTTCTTC	CASRQRNGGGARNEQFF
-	15	TRBV5-1	-	TRBJ2-7	TGCGCCAGCAGCTTGACACCAGGGATCTCCTACGAGCAGTACTTC	CASSLTPGISYEQYF
TRBD2	15	TRBV7-2	-	TRBJ2-1	TGTGCCAGCAGCTTAGATCGGGGGGGGCAAAATGAGCAGTTCTTC	CASSLDRGGQNEQFF
TRBD1	14	TRBV7-2	-	TRBJ2-7	TGTGCCAGCAGCCCCGACAGGGCCGTCTACGAGCAGTACTTC	CASSPDRAVYEQYF
-	14	TRBV13	-	TRBJ2-5	TGTGCCAGCAGCGTACGGAGGTCCCAAGAGACCCAGTACTTC	CASSVRRSQETQYF
-	18	TRBV28	once	TRBJ2-1	TGTGCCAGCAAGACTATAAGGTCAGCGAGCGAGAGATACAATGAGCAGTTCTTC	CASKTIRSASERYNEQFF
-	15	TRBV15	-	TRBJ2-2	TGTGCCACCAGCGGAGGGGGCGCGAACACCGGGGAGCTGTTTTTT	CATSGGGANTGELFF
-	15	TRBV25-1	-	TRBJ2-3	TGTGCCAGCAGTGAAGGGGGCAGAATTTCAGATACGCAGTATTTT	CASSEGGRISDTQYF